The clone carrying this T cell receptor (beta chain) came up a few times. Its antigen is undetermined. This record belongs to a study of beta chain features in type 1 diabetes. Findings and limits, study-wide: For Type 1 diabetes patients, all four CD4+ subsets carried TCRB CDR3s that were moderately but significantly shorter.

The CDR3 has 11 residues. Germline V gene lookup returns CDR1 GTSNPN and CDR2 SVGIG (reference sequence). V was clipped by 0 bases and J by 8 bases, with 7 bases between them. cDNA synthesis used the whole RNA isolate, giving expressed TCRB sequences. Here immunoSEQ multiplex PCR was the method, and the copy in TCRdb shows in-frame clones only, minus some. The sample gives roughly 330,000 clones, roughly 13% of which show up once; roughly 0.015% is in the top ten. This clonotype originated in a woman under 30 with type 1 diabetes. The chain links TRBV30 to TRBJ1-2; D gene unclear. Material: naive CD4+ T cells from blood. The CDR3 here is CAWSVEQGYTF. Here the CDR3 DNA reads TGTGCCTGGAGTGTAGAACAGGGCTACACCTTC.